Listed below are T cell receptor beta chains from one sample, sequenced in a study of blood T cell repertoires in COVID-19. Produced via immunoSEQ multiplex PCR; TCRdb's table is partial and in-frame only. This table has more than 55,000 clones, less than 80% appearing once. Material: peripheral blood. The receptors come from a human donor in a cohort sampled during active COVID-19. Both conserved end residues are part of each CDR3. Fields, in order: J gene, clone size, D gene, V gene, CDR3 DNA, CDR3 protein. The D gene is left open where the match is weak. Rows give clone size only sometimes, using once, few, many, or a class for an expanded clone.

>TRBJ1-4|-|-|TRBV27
TGTGCCAGCAGTTTTGACACTCGGGGTGAAAAACTGTTTTTT
CASSFDTRGEKLFF
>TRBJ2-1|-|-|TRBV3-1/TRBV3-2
TGTGCCAGCGCGCCGTCAACCGACAATGAGCAGTTCTTC
CASAPSTDNEQFF
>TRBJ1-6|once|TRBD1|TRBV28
TGTGCCAGCAGACGGAGACAGGGGGCTGATTCACCCCTCCACTTT
CASRRRQGADSPLHF
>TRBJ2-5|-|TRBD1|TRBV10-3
TGTGCCATCAGTGACGGGGACAGGGCTATGGAGACCCAGTACTTC
CAISDGDRAMETQYF
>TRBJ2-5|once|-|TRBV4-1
TGCGCCAGCAGCCAAGTGGGGAGGGGAGGGGGTCCAGTTTCCCAGTACTTC
CASSQVGRGGGPVSQYF
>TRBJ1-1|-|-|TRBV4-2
TGTGCCAGCAGCCGGAACAGGCCGGAAGCTTTCTTT
CASSRNRPEAFF
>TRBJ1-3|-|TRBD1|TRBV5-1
TGCGCCAGCAGACCTACAGGGGGCGGAAACACCATATATTTT
CASRPTGGGNTIYF
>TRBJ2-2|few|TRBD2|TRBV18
TGTGCCAGCTCACCACAGCGATCGGGAGGAGGTACCGGGGAGCTGTTTTTT
CASSPQRSGGGTGELFF
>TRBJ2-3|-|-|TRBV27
TGTGCCAGCAGTAGCAAAACCATGACAGGCCCTAGCACAGATACGCAGTATTTT
CASSSKTMTGPSTDTQYF
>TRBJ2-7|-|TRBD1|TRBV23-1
TGCGCCAGCAGTCAACAACTCCGGGACAGGCCCTACGAGCAGTACTTC
CASSQQLRDRPYEQYF
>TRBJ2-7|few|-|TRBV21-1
TGTGCCAGCAGCAAATACGGCGGATACTCCTACGAGCAGTACTTC
CASSKYGGYSYEQYF
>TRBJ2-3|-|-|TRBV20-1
TGCAGTGCCAGTACGGTAGATACGCAGTATTTT
CSASTVDTQYF
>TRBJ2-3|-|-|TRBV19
TGTGCCAGTACCCTAGCAAGGGGCACAGATACGCAGTATTTT
CASTLARGTDTQYF
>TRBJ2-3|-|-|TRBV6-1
TGTGCCAGCAGTGAAAGCCTGCTCACAGATACGCAGTATTTT
CASSESLLTDTQYF
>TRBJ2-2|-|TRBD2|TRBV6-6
TGTGCCAGCACCACCAGCGGGAGAGGGACCGGGGAGCTGTTTTTT
CASTTSGRGTGELFF
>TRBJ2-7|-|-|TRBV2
TGTGCCAGCAGTGCGAACCAGGGGACCTACGAGCAGTACTTC
CASSANQGTYEQYF
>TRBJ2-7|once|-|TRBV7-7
TGTGCCAGCAGCTTTTCTAAGGGGTACGAGCAGTACTTC
CASSFSKGYEQYF
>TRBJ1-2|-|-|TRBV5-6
TGTGCCAGCAGCTTGGGGGCAGGGAACTATGGCTACACCTTC
CASSLGAGNYGYTF
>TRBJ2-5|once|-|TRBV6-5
TGTGCCTGCGCGGCTGGGTTTCTGGGAGAGACCCAGTACTTC
CACAAGFLGETQYF
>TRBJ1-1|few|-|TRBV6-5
TGTGCCAGCAGTTTTGGACAGTACGTAAACACTGAAGCTTTCTTT
CASSFGQYVNTEAFF
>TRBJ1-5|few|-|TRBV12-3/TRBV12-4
TGTGCCAGCAGTTTAGCGCAGGGTCAGCCCCAGCATTTT
CASSLAQGQPQHF
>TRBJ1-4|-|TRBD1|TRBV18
TGTGCCAGCTCACCCCCCACAGGGGGGCTTACTAATGAAAAACTGTTTTTT
CASSPPTGGLTNEKLFF
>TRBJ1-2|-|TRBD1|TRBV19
TGTGCCAGTAGTATCGGGACAGGGGTCCCCTATGGCTACACCTTC
CASSIGTGVPYGYTF
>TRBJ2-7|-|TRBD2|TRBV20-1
TGCAGTGCTAGTTTGGGACTAGCAGTGGGAGAGCAGTACTTC
CSASLGLAVGEQYF
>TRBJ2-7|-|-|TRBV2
TGTGCCAGCAGTAGCCGACGGGGCTACGAGCAGTACTTC
CASSSRRGYEQYF
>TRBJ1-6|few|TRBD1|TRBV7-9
TGTGCCAGCAGCTTATCTCAGGGGGCAGCTTCACCCCTCCACTTT
CASSLSQGAASPLHF
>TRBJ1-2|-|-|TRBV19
TGTGCCAGTAGTATTCGGTCCGCGGGCTATGGCTACACCTTC
CASSIRSAGYGYTF
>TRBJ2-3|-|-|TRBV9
TGTGCCAGCAGCGTAGTTACTAGCACAGATACGCAGTATTTT
CASSVVTSTDTQYF
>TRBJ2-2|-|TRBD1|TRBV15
TGTGCCACCAGCATGGACAGGGTGAACGCCGGGGAGCTGTTTTTT
CATSMDRVNAGELFF
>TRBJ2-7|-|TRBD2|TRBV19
TGTGCCAGTAGTATGGGGACTAGCGGGAGAGCCTCCTTTAGTCCCTACGAGCAGTACTTC
CASSMGTSGRASFSPYEQYF
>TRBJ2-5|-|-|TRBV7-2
TGTGCCAGCAGCCCCGGGACATGGGAGACCCAGTACTTC
CASSPGTWETQYF
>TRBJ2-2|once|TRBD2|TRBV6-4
TGTGCCAGCAGTGACCGCCGGACTAGCGGCTCCGGGGAGCTGTTTTTT
CASSDRRTSGSGELFF
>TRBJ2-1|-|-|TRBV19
TGTGCCAGTAGTATAGGCGGGATGGCCTACAATGAGCAGTTCTTC
CASSIGGMAYNEQFF
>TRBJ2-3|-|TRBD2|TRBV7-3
TGTGCCAGCAGTTCAACCTCCACTAGCGGGAGCACAGATACGCAGTATTTT
CASSSTSTSGSTDTQYF
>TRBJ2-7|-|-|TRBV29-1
TGCAGCGTTGAAGGCAGGGGCTACGAGCAGTACTTC
CSVEGRGYEQYF
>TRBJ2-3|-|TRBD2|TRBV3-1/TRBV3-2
TGTGCCAGCAGCCAACCGTCGCTAGCGGGTAGCACAGATACGCAGTATTTT
CASSQPSLAGSTDTQYF
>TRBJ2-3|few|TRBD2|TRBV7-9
TGTGCCAGCAGCCCACGGTTAATCGCGGGAGTAGAGACAGATACGCAGTATTTT
CASSPRLIAGVETDTQYF
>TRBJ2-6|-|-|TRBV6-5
TGTGCCAGCAGTTACTCCGCCCATCGGGGGGCCAACGTCCTGACTTTC
CASSYSAHRGANVLTF
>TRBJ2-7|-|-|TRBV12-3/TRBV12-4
TGTGCCAGCAGTTTAGTGCCAACGGGCGAGCAGTACTTC
CASSLVPTGEQYF
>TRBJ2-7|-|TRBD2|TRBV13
TGTGCCAGCAGCTTAGGGCGGGAGAACTACGAGCAGTACTTC
CASSLGRENYEQYF
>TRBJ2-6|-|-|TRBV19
TGTGCCAGTAGAGGGTGGGGGCGAGGGGCCAACGTCCTGACTTTC
CASRGWGRGANVLTF
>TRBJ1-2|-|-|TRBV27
TGTGCCAGCAGTGCCCTGCTATCGGCTGTGGGCCGGGGAGCTAACTATGGCTACACCTTC
CASSALLSAVGRGANYGYTF
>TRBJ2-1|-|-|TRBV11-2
TGTGCCAGCAGCTTAGCCTCAACGGGGAGGAATGAGCAGTTCTTC
CASSLASTGRNEQFF
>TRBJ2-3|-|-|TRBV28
TGTGCCAGCAGTTTTGCGGCAATTCGGACAGATACGCAGTATTTT
CASSFAAIRTDTQYF
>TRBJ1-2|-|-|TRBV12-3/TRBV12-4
TGTGCCAGCAGTCTGACAGTCTATGGCTACACCTTC
CASSLTVYGYTF
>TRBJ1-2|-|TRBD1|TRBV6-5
TGTGCCAGCAGTTACTCGGCAGGGGGCGTCGGCTATGGCTACACCTTC
CASSYSAGGVGYGYTF